This T cell receptor (beta chain) was observed in a study of T-cell reconstitution after alpha-beta-depleted transplantation in children. Study observations and caveats: Surviving recipient T cells and thymic progenitors accounted for the high day-60 TCRbeta diversity observed in some patients.

The sample holds a few counts of this clonotype. Its antigen is not identified. Germline CDR1 and CDR2: MNHEY and SMNVEV (reference sequence). V lost 3 bases, J lost 3 bases, and 8 bases lay in between. This CDR3 contains 13 residues. As it was prepared, the TCRbeta library received unique molecular identifiers. TCRdb re-derived calls from the PCR reads in MiXCR, one entry per CDR3 protein. The top ten clones hold 6% to 7% of a sample with around 100,000 distinct CDR3 sequences, 6% of them seen once. The sequencing used PBMCs, mostly from graft donor cells, collected 60 days after TCRalphabeta/CD19-depleted stem cell transplant. The rearrangement uses TRBV27 and TRBJ1-1; D remains ambiguous. The TCR originated in a female patient younger than 10 who had a stem cell transplant for Fanconi anemia, so the T cells may come from the graft donor. The CDR3 here is CASSFRRDTEAFF. The CDR3 DNA reads TGTGCCAGCAGTTTCAGGAGGGACACTGAAGCTTTCTTT.